The present T cell receptor (beta chain) was sequenced within a study of shared clonotypes between healthy human individuals. CDR3 length: 16 residues. CDR1 WSHSY and CDR2 SAAADI come from the germline V gene. Trimming removed 0 bases from V and 3 bases from J; junction bases left unmatched: 5. Several immunoSEQ plates held equal portions of the genomic DNA taken from each subset. In the original analysis: Quality scores were absent from the junction-only immunoSEQ sequences, so filtering differed. The method was immunoSEQ multiplex PCR; TCRdb's version includes in-frame clones alone and lacks a portion of them. V and J calls and clone size follow that table, whereas D and trimming were derived from the DNA. The repertoire consists of around 690,000 clones, with about 92% occurring once and the leading ten covering about 33%.

Sequences were obtained from memory CD8+ T cells from PBMCs. The sample's subset: CD45RO+ cells pooled with CCR7-negative TemRA cells. The chain links TRBV10-2 to TRBJ1-2, with 9 bases matching TRBD1. The TCR sequence derives from a man between 18 and 35 years old in good health. Some clones in this sample may be carry-over from other donors' samples. This chain's CDR3 is CASSESKQGAYYGYTF. As DNA, the CDR3 is TGCGCCAGCAGTGAGTCTAAACAGGGGGCGTACTATGGCTACACCTTC.